Each of the 15 T cell receptor beta chains below was sequenced from the same sample in a study of T cell responses to AZD1222 COVID-19 vaccine. Profiling relied on immunoSEQ multiplex PCR, and the TCRdb table lists in-frame clones only, not all of them. The table shows about 100,000 clones, with over 75% occurring only once. The sequences come from peripheral blood, collected on day 0 of AZD1222 vaccination. Every receptor here comes from an adult in good health.

The chain is built from TRBV24-1 and TRBJ1-5; D ambiguous. The CDR3 runs 14 residues. CDR1 KGHDR and CDR2 SFDVKD come from the germline V gene. The germline V and J ends were trimmed by 3 bases and 6 bases, with 11 bases remaining between them. The CDR3 region is CATSDNPLSQPQHF. CDR3 sequence (DNA): TGTGCCACCAGTGATAACCCCCTATCTCAGCCCCAGCATTTT.

This clone is medium-sized (0.01 to 0.1%). The rearrangement joins TRBV7-3 to TRBJ1-1; 9 bases fit TRBD1. The V and J ends lost 3 bases and 4 bases, in that order; junction bases with no gene match: 6. The CDR3 is 15 amino acids. CDR1 and CDR2 (germline): SGHTA, FQGTGA. DNA for the CDR3: TGTGCCAGCAGCTTCGGACAGGGGCCGGGCACTGAAGCTTTCTTT. Encoded protein: CASSFGQGPGTEAFF.

The V and J genes are TRBV7-2 and TRBJ2-7; no reliable D call. V was pared by 5 bases and J by 1 base, with 3 bases between. In germline, CDR1 is SGHTA, CDR2 FQGNSA. The CDR3 sequence is 11 residues long. The CDR3 sequence is CASSASYEQYF. The CDR3 region has the DNA TGTGCCAGCAGCGCTTCCTACGAGCAGTACTTC. Variable domain in full (rest from reference TRBV7-2 and TRBJ2-7): GAGVSQSPSNKVTEKGKDVELRCDPISGHTALYWYRQSLGQGLEFLIYFQGNSAPDKSGLPSDRFSAERTGGSVSTLTIQRTQQEDSAVYLCASSASYEQYFGPGTRLTVT.

The chain carries TRBV28 and TRBJ2-7, with 11 nucleotides matching TRBD1. With 4 bases clipped from V and 4 bases from J, the junction kept 6 bases outside the gene matches. The CDR3 contains 15 residues. Germline V gene sequence: CDR1 MDHEN, CDR2 SYDVKM. CDR3 sequence (DNA): TGTGCCAGCAGTTCACCGGACAGGGGGCCGTACGAGCAGTACTTC. Amino acid sequence: CASSSPDRGPYEQYF.

This chain joins TRBV2 and TRBJ1-4; 8 bases match TRBD1. This CDR3 comprises 14 residues. The germline V gene encodes CDR1 SNHLY and CDR2 FYNNEI. V dropped 8 bases and J dropped 0; count of bases not matched to a gene: 2. The CDR3 reads CASGQGTTNEKLFF. DNA of the CDR3: TGTGCCAGCGGACAGGGAACAACTAATGAAAAACTGTTTTTT.

A few counts support this clone. CDR3 DNA: TGTGCCAGCAGCTTAGGCCTAAGGGGAGCTTTCTTT. This codes for CASSLGLRGAFF. This chain connects TRBV7-2 to TRBJ1-1, with a weak D call TRBD1 (5 bases). V shed 1 base and J shed 10 bases, with 10 bases lying between them. Germline CDR1 SGHTA, CDR2 FQGNSA. The CDR3 extends over 12 amino acids.

The chain links TRBV5-1 to TRBJ1-4; 12 bases are a match to TRBD1. The germline CDR1 and CDR2 sequences are SGHRS and YFSETQ. Trimming at V came to 2 bases and at J to 7 bases, leaving 9 bases not matched to a gene. The CDR3 is 17 amino acids. CDR3 DNA: TGCGCCAGCAGCTTCCGGGACAGGGGGCGGATAGGTGAAAAACTGTTTTTT. Its translation is CASSFRDRGRIGEKLFF.

CDR3 DNA sequence: TGTGCCAGTAGTATAATCGGGACCTCCACAGATACGCAGTATTTT. Its translation is CASSIIGTSTDTQYF. The V gene is TRBV19, the J gene TRBJ2-3; D assignment may be TRBD1 or TRBD2 (5 bases each). Looked up from germline, CDR1 is LNHDA and CDR2 is SQIVND (reference sequence). V shed 2 bases and J shed 2 bases, with 11 bases lying between them. CDR3 length: 15 amino acids.

The CDR3 spells CASSLAWLAGGEGPPDTQYF. The CDR3 DNA follows: TGTGCCAGCAGCTTAGCGTGGCTAGCGGGGGGAGAAGGGCCCCCAGATACGCAGTATTTT. The rearrangement uses TRBV7-8 and TRBJ2-3; 11 nucleotides align to TRBD2. This CDR3 comprises 20 residues. V lost 0 bases and J lost 4; bases outside the gene matches: 15. The germline gives CDR1 SGHVS, CDR2 FQNEAQ.

The chain recombines TRBV7-8 with TRBJ1-1; D might be TRBD1 (5 bases). This CDR3 spans 17 amino acids. Germline CDR1 and CDR2: SGHVS and FQNEAQ. The germline V and J ends were trimmed by 1 base and 6 bases, with 21 bases remaining between them. CDR3 in DNA: TGTGCCAGCAGCTTAGGGGCGGGGGGTGGATCCTCGGCTGAAGCTTTCTTT. This encodes CASSLGAGGGSSAEAFF.

This sequence joins TRBV5-6 and TRBJ2-7; D may be TRBD1 (5 bases). V was cut by 4 bases and J by 1 base, with 15 bases left in between. The germline V gene has CDR1 SGHDT and CDR2 YYEEEE. The CDR3 totals 15 residues. Here the CDR3 DNA reads TGTGCCAGCAGCCTTGGGGCCACCGGGTCCTACGAGCAGTACTTC. Protein sequence: CASSLGATGSYEQYF. Drawing the rest from reference TRBV5-6 and TRBJ2-7, the complete variable domain is DAGVTQSPTHLIKTRGQQVTLRCSPKSGHDTVSWYQQALGQGPQFIFQYYEEEERQRGNFPDRFSGHQFPNYSSELNVNALLLGDSALYLCASSLGATGSYEQYFGPGTRLTVT.

This chain connects TRBV4-2 to TRBJ1-2, with D tentatively TRBD1 (5 bases). The CDR3 spans 16 residues. Germline CDR1 and CDR2: LGHNA and YNFKEQ. Trimming took off 0 bases at V and 2 bases at J, with 13 bases between the two ends. CDR3 region: CASSQDLRGANYGYTF. In nucleotides, the CDR3 is TGTGCCAGCAGCCAAGATCTAAGGGGCGCAAACTATGGCTACACCTTC.

This chain joins TRBV5-1 and TRBJ1-1, with D maybe TRBD1 (5 bases). Trimming removed 6 bases from V and 1 base from J, with 13 bases in between. CDR1 is SGHRS and CDR2 is YFSETQ in the germline V gene. The CDR3 runs 14 residues. The CDR3 DNA follows: TGCGCCAGCACAGGGTACACGGGGAACACTGAAGCTTTCTTT. Residues: CASTGYTGNTEAFF.

In nucleotides, the CDR3 is TGTGCCAGCTCACCACCGACAGGATTGGGGGCCTACGAGCAGTACTTC. Protein product: CASSPPTGLGAYEQYF. The chain recombines TRBV18 with TRBJ2-7; D possibly corresponds to TRBD1 (6 bases). This CDR3 region has 16 residues. Germline CDR1 reads KGHSH; CDR2 reads LQKENI. The V and J ends lost 0 bases and 2 bases respectively, with 14 bases between them.

In DNA, the CDR3 is TGTGCCAGCAGCGCGTGCCTGACAGGGGTCAAAGAGACCCAGTACTTC. Its protein is CASSACLTGVKETQYF. The rearrangement links TRBV21-1 to TRBJ2-5; whether TRBD1, the table's D call, matches the DNA was not checked. TRBV21-1 is classified as a pseudogene. The CDR3 totals 16 residues.